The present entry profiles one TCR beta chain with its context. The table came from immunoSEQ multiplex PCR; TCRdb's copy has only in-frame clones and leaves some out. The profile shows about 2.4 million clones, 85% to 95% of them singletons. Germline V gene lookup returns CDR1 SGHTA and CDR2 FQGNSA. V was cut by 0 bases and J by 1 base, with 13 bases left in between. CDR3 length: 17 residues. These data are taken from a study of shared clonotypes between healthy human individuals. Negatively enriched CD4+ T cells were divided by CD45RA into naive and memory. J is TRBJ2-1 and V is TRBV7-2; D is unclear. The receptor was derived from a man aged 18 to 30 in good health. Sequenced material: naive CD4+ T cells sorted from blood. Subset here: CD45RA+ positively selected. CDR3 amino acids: CASSLAPQAGSYNEQFF. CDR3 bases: TGTGCCAGCAGCTTAGCCCCTCAGGCCGGGTCCTACAATGAGCAGTTCTTC.